A single sample gave rise to the 27 T cell receptor beta chains below, sequenced in a study of identifying expanded T cells in peripheral blood. The repertoire was sequenced with immunoSEQ multiplex PCR; TCRdb's copy has only in-frame clones and lacks some. In the table there are roughly 78,000 clones, approximately 87% of which are singletons. Sample: blood. The origin of the receptors is a person aged 18 to 75 in good health.

The chain couples TRBV18 to TRBJ2-7; maybe TRBD1 (6 bases). CDR1 and CDR2 from the germline V gene are KGHSH and LQKENI. V was shortened by 3 bases and J by 4 bases, with 13 bases between the two germline ends. CDR3 length: 14 residues. CDR3 residues: CASSPGTRVYEQYF. The CDR3 DNA is TGTGCCAGCTCACCGGGGACACGAGTATACGAGCAGTACTTC.

This clone came up once. The chain employs TRBV7-9 and TRBJ2-1; no reliable D call. The CDR3 length is 17 residues. From germline, CDR1 is SEHNR and CDR2 FQNEAQ (reference sequence). Trimming pared 4 bases from V and 0 bases from J, leaving 16 bases between. The CDR3 loop reads CASSSDMTIRSYNEQFF. As DNA, the CDR3 is TGTGCCAGCAGCTCCGACATGACCATCCGCTCCTACAATGAGCAGTTCTTC.

The CDR3 DNA is TGTGCCAGCAGTTCCTTCAGGGTCGGGACCGGGGAGCTGTTTTTT. Amino acids: CASSSFRVGTGELFF. The chain couples TRBV6-6 to TRBJ2-2, with D tentatively TRBD1 (5 bases). The germline V gene has CDR1 MNHNY and CDR2 SVGAGI (reference sequence). Trimming stripped 4 bases from V and 5 bases from J, with 14 bases between. This CDR3 is 15 amino acids long.

The chain recombines TRBV12-5 with TRBJ2-1; TRBD1 might be the D (5 bases). Trimming pared 1 base from V and 6 bases from J, leaving 7 bases between. This CDR3 contains 13 residues. Germline CDR1 LGHNT, CDR2 FRNRAP. This chain's CDR3 is CASGLGRVNEQFF. In nucleotides, the CDR3 is TGTGCTAGTGGTTTGGGCAGGGTCAATGAGCAGTTCTTC.

The chain joins TRBV19 to TRBJ2-3, with D possibly being TRBD1 (6 bases). The V end was cut by 6 bases, the J end by 1 base, with 11 bases between. CDR3 length equals 14 residues. Germline V gene lookup returns CDR1 LNHDA and CDR2 SQIVND (reference sequence). CDR3 sequence (DNA): TGTGCCAGTAGGACAGGAATGGGCACAGATACGCAGTATTTT. As protein: CASRTGMGTDTQYF.

This chain connects TRBV19 to TRBJ2-7; 8 bases fit TRBD1. The ends lost 7 bases at V and 5 bases at J; junction bases unmatched: 10. The CDR3 runs 14 residues. The germline V gene has CDR1 LNHDA and CDR2 SQIVND (reference sequence). Here the CDR3 reads CASTQTGVMNEQYF. The CDR3 nucleotides are TGTGCCAGTACTCAGACAGGGGTAATGAACGAGCAGTACTTC.

This clone was observed a few times. The chain carries TRBV30 and TRBJ1-5; D gene ambiguous. Germline CDR1 reads GTSNPN; CDR2 reads SVGIG (reference sequence). The germline V and J ends were trimmed by 2 bases and 2 bases, with 7 bases remaining between them. This CDR3 is built from 13 residues. The CDR3 nucleotides read TGTGCCTGGAGTCGGCAGGGCAATCAGCCCCAGCATTTT. Protein product: CAWSRQGNQPQHF.

The chain recombines TRBV5-6 with TRBJ2-7; D may be TRBD1 (5 bases). CDR1 and CDR2 from the germline V gene are SGHDT and YYEEEE. CDR3 length: 11 residues. V dropped 2 bases and J dropped 5 bases, with 5 bases sitting between them. CDR3 nucleotide sequence: TGTGCCAGCAGCTTCAGGGACGAGCAGTACTTC. This gives the protein CASSFRDEQYF.

J is TRBJ1-3 and V is TRBV30; TRBD1 matches 9 bases. The junction had 0 bases not matched to a gene; V was cut back by 4 bases and J by 2 bases. The germline gives CDR1 GTSNPN, CDR2 SVGIG (reference sequence). CDR3 length: 13 amino acids. CDR3 sequence reads: CAWNRGPGNTIYF. CDR3 in DNA: TGTGCCTGGAACAGGGGGCCTGGAAACACCATATATTTT.

The genes are TRBV7-2 and TRBJ2-1, with D maybe TRBD2 (6 bases). The germline V gene encodes CDR1 SGHTA and CDR2 FQGNSA. V lost 1 base, J lost 9 bases, and 13 bases lay in between. The CDR3 has 14 residues. CDR3 in amino acids: CASSLGLAGSEQFF. CDR3 coding DNA: TGTGCCAGCAGCTTAGGACTCGCGGGAAGTGAGCAGTTCTTC.

CDR3 loop: CAISPDPDGQPQHF. For the CDR3, the DNA is TGTGCCATCAGTCCGGACCCTGATGGTCAGCCCCAGCATTTT. The chain recombines TRBV10-3 with TRBJ1-5; D is ambiguous. The CDR3 loop spans 14 amino acids. Trimming shortened V by 5 bases and J by 6 bases, and 14 bases separated the two germline ends. Germline values: CDR1 ENHRY, CDR2 SYGVKD.

As DNA, the CDR3 is TGTGCCAGCAGTTACGTTTCTGGGGATGAGCAGTTCTTC. It encodes CASSYVSGDEQFF. V is TRBV6-5 and J is TRBJ2-1; D is undetermined. The germline V and J ends were trimmed by 2 bases and 8 bases, with 10 bases remaining between them. The CDR3 has 13 residues. Per germline, CDR1 MNHEY and CDR2 SVGAGI.

This clone showed up just a few times. The CDR3 bases are TGCGCCAGCAGTTATGATACAAGGAACACTGAAGCTTTCTTT. Residues: CASSYDTRNTEAFF. The chain has TRBV5-1 and TRBJ1-1; D gene ambiguous. CDR3 length equals 14 residues. The V and J ends lost 5 bases and 1 base respectively, with 12 bases between them. Germline CDR1 SGHRS, CDR2 YFSETQ.

CDR3 DNA sequence: TGTGCCATCAGTGGCACGGAATTAGCTAACTATGGCTACACCTTC. Protein: CAISGTELANYGYTF. This chain joins TRBV10-3 and TRBJ1-2; D is uncertain. This CDR3 is 15 amino acids long. Looked up from germline, CDR1 is ENHRY and CDR2 is SYGVKD. Trimming cost V 4 bases and J 0 bases, with 12 bases left between them.

V usage is TRBV28 and J usage is TRBJ2-3, with TRBD2 matching over 9 bases. CDR3 length: 16 amino acids. The trim removed 5 bases at V and 1 base at J, leaving 7 bases unmatched. CDR1 MDHEN and CDR2 SYDVKM come from the germline V gene. CDR3 nucleotides: TGTGCCAGCAGTATTCCGGGACTAGCAGGCACAGATACGCAGTATTTT. The encoded protein is CASSIPGLAGTDTQYF.

The chain is built from TRBV7-2 and TRBJ2-2; D gene uncertain. This CDR3 contains 12 residues. From germline, CDR1 is SGHTA and CDR2 FQGNSA. Trimming removed 6 bases from V and 3 bases from J, with 5 bases in between. CDR3 in amino acids: CASSIDTGELFF. The DNA of the CDR3 is TGTGCCAGCAGTATCGACACCGGGGAGCTGTTTTTT. Full variable domain (missing parts from reference TRBV7-2 and TRBJ2-2): GAGVSQSPSNKVTEKGKDVELRCDPISGHTALYWYRQSLGQGLEFLIYFQGNSAPDKSGLPSDRFSAERTGGSVSTLTIQRTQQEDSAVYLCASSIDTGELFFGEGSRLTVL.

V gene TRBV10-3 combines with J gene TRBJ1-4, with D possibly being TRBD1 (6 bases). The V gene lost 2 bases and the J gene lost 5 bases, with 15 bases spanning the gap. This CDR3 contains 16 residues. Germline lookup yields CDR1 ENHRY and CDR2 SYGVKD. The CDR3 here is CAISERWPGENEKLFF. CDR3 coding DNA: TGTGCCATCAGTGAGCGGTGGCCAGGGGAGAATGAAAAACTGTTTTTT.

V is TRBV2 and J is TRBJ2-1; 11 bases agree with TRBD2. V lost 5 bases, J lost 6 bases, and 3 bases stayed unmatched. The germline V gene encodes CDR1 SNHLY and CDR2 FYNNEI. The CDR3 extends over 14 amino acids. CDR3 sequence: CASSLAGGINEQFF. CDR3 bases: TGTGCCAGCAGTTTAGCGGGAGGGATCAATGAGCAGTTCTTC.

CDR3 nucleotide sequence: TGTGCCAGCAGTTTATCATGGACAGGAGGCTACGAGCAGTACTTC. Its protein is CASSLSWTGGYEQYF. The gene calls are TRBV27 and TRBJ2-7, with 7 bases matching TRBD1. Germline V gene sequence: CDR1 MNHEY, CDR2 SMNVEV (reference sequence). The CDR3 loop spans 15 amino acids. The V gene end was trimmed by 0 bases and the J gene end by 3 bases; junction bases not matched to a gene: 5.

This chain connects TRBV30 to TRBJ1-1; tentatively, D is TRBD1 (6 bases). Trimming pared 2 bases from V and 0 bases from J, leaving 10 bases between. The CDR3 has 14 residues. CDR1 and CDR2 from the germline V gene are GTSNPN and SVGIG (reference sequence). The CDR3 region is CAWSRDTLNTEAFF. The CDR3 DNA follows: TGTGCCTGGAGTCGGGACACCTTGAACACTGAAGCTTTCTTT.

The gene calls are TRBV25-1 and TRBJ2-1; TRBD1 might be the D (7 bases). CDR3 size: 14 residues. The ends were cut back, 5 bases at V and 8 bases at J, with 16 bases in the middle. Germline V gene sequence: CDR1 MGHDK, CDR2 SYGVNS. CDR3 coding DNA: TGTGCCAGCAGTTGGATTCAGGGGGGCGATGAGCAGTTCTTC. Its protein product is CASSWIQGGDEQFF.

The rearrangement joins TRBV5-1 to TRBJ2-1; no reliable D call. Trimming took off 3 bases at V and 4 bases at J, with 5 bases between the two ends. This CDR3 spans 12 amino acids. Germline values: CDR1 SGHRS, CDR2 YFSETQ. CDR3: CASSSGYNEQFF. The CDR3 DNA reads as TGCGCCAGCAGCTCAGGTTACAATGAGCAGTTCTTC.

This chain links TRBV9 with TRBJ1-1; a weak D match, TRBD1 (6 bases). V gave up 2 bases and J gave up 6 bases, with 14 bases separating them. The CDR3 extends over 14 amino acids. Germline V CDR1 and CDR2: SGDLS, YYNGEE. This CDR3 is CASSVTGTFAEAFF. In DNA form, the CDR3 reads TGTGCCAGCAGCGTCACAGGGACTTTTGCTGAAGCTTTCTTT.

The CDR3 nucleotides are TGTGCCAGCAGTGAAGCGCTTCGTGGGGATAATGAAAAACTGTTTTTT. Protein sequence: CASSEALRGDNEKLFF. The chain carries TRBV2 and TRBJ1-4; unclear D gene. The CDR3 covers 16 residues. Trimming cost V 0 bases and J 4 bases, with 12 bases left between them. Germline values: CDR1 SNHLY, CDR2 FYNNEI.

V is TRBV5-4 and J is TRBJ2-5; D gene ambiguous. The V end was cut by 4 bases, the J end by 3 bases, with 16 bases between. The CDR3 runs to 15 residues. Per the germline V gene, CDR1 is SGHNT and CDR2 is YYREEE (reference sequence). CDR3: CASSPNSVSKETQYF. In nucleotides, the CDR3 is TGTGCCAGCAGCCCGAATAGTGTATCAAAAGAGACCCAGTACTTC.

V gene TRBV2 combines with J gene TRBJ2-3; D gene unclear. In germline, CDR1 is SNHLY, CDR2 FYNNEI. V lost 6 bases, J lost 6 bases, and 10 bases lay in between. CDR3 size: 12 residues. CDR3 nucleotides: TGTGCCAGCAGCGCTCTTAGCGATACGCAGTATTTT. Its protein product is CASSALSDTQYF.

For the CDR3, the DNA is TGTGCCAGCAGCACCTATGTCACCCGCACCGGGGAGCTGTTTTTT. Protein: CASSTYVTRTGELFF. V and J are TRBV7-9 and TRBJ2-2; D unresolved. Germline CDR1 and CDR2: SEHNR and FQNEAQ (reference sequence). The CDR3 has 15 amino acids. Trimming removed 5 bases at V and 4 bases at J, with 14 bases between.